The clone carrying this TCR beta chain was recorded at least ten times. Its antigen is currently unknown. This specimen comes from a study of molecular identifiers for immune sequencing clone quantification. Study as a whole: Replicate experiments divided RNA from 20,000 or 100,000 naive CD8 cells into five parts and sequenced four.

TCRdb re-called the PCR reads through MiXCR, storing one row per CDR3 protein. Here the sample spans about 320,000 distinct CDR3 sequences, about 20% being singletons. Researchers sorted naive CD8 T cells as cells that were CD8+CD4-CCR7+CD45RA+. The germline gives CDR1 PRHDT, CDR2 FYEKMQ (reference sequence). CDR3 size: 11 residues. V gave up 5 bases and J gave up 5 bases, with 6 bases separating them. The study, taken as a whole, reports: Clones exceeding 20 RNA copies carried over 97% of effector molecules but under 1% of naive-cell molecules. Barcodes shared by identical TCR molecules could lead to underestimated sizes of highly expanded clones.

V usage is TRBV13 and J usage is TRBJ2-5; D is uncertain. Sequencing was performed on naive CD8+ T cells from blood, with Jurkat cell RNA spiked in. The subset denotes: FACS-sorted CD8+CD4-CCR7+CD45RA+ naive T cells. This receptor was taken from a human donor in good health. Some libraries in this study had Jurkat cell RNA spiked in. The CDR3 bases are TGTGCCAGCAGCAACCTGGAGACCCAGTACTTC. Translated, it gives CASSNLETQYF. The entire variable domain, with the rest obtained from reference TRBV13 and TRBJ2-5, is as follows: AAGVIQSPRHLIKEKRETATLKCYPIPRHDTVYWYQQGPGQDPQFLISFYEKMQSDKGSIPDRFSAQQFSDYHSELNMSSLELGDSALYFCASSNLETQYFGPGTRLLVL.